The 27 T cell receptor beta chains in this list originate from one sample, sequenced in a study of response to subunit inactivated influenza vaccine. TCRdb reprocessed the RT-PCR reads with MiXCR, giving one entry per CDR3 protein. This table has 300,000 to 350,000 distinct CDR3 sequences, 20% to 25% appearing once. The sample here was PBMCs from blood, taken less than 22 months after vaccination. The receptor set was obtained from a man aged 50 to 69 who received an inactivated influenza vaccine.

This clonotype was seen at least ten times. This chain connects TRBV20-1 to TRBJ1-1; D gene unclear. The CDR3 is made up of 12 amino acids. The V end lost 5 bases, the J end lost 2 bases, and 9 bases lay between the germline ends. Germline V CDR1 and CDR2: DFQATT, SNEGSKA (reference sequence). DNA of the CDR3: TGCAGTGCTGGGCGTAGAAACACTGAAGCTTTCTTT. It translates to CSAGRRNTEAFF.

This clonotype showed up just a few times. The rearrangement joins TRBV5-6 to TRBJ1-5, with no clear D. CDR1 and CDR2 from the germline V gene are SGHDT and YYEEEE. Trimming took off 4 bases at V and 7 bases at J, with 12 bases between the two ends. There are 13 residues in the CDR3. The CDR3 sequence is CASSPSGEQPQHF. As DNA, the CDR3 is TGTGCCAGCAGCCCATCCGGGGAACAGCCCCAGCATTTT.

The V gene is TRBV25-1, the J gene TRBJ1-5, with D maybe TRBD1 (5 bases). Germline V gene lookup returns CDR1 MGHDK and CDR2 SYGVNS. Trimming took off 1 base at V and 7 bases at J, with 11 bases between the two ends. This CDR3 region has 14 residues. CDR3 sequence: CASSEWGQQQPQHF. In DNA, the CDR3 is TGTGCCAGCAGTGAATGGGGCCAGCAACAGCCCCAGCATTTT.

V and J are TRBV12-3 or TRBV12-4 and TRBJ2-1, with 9 bases aligning to TRBD2. V shed 3 bases and J 4 bases; nucleotides not matched to a gene: 7. The CDR3 contains 16 residues. CDR3 in amino acids: CASSFKAGGPYNEQFF. The CDR3 coding sequence is TGTGCCAGCAGTTTTAAAGCGGGGGGCCCTTACAATGAGCAGTTCTTC.

V usage is TRBV4-1 and J usage is TRBJ1-6; maybe TRBD1 (6 bases). Trimming removed 4 bases at V and 6 bases at J, with 16 bases between. This CDR3 has 16 residues. Per the germline V gene, CDR1 is MGHRA and CDR2 is YSYEKL. The CDR3 loop is CASSRETGNPNSPLHF. The CDR3 region has the DNA TGCGCCAGCAGCCGCGAGACAGGCAACCCTAATTCACCCCTCCACTTT.

The V gene is TRBV4-3, the J gene TRBJ2-7; 14 positions match TRBD2. The V gene end was trimmed by 4 bases and the J gene end by 2 bases; junction bases not matched to a gene: 16. The germline gives CDR1 LGHNA, CDR2 YSLEER. This CDR3 has 20 amino acids. The CDR3 loop is CASSPPRGRGLAGAPYEQYF. DNA for the CDR3: TGCGCCAGCAGCCCCCCAAGGGGCCGGGGACTAGCGGGAGCTCCCTACGAGCAGTACTTC.

The chain uses TRBV16 and TRBJ1-1; no definite D call. Germline-derived CDR1 and CDR2 are KGHSY and FQNENV. This CDR3 spans 15 amino acids. Trimming removed 2 bases from V and 0 bases from J, with 10 bases in between. Written as DNA, the CDR3 is TGTGCCAGCAGCCAACAGGTAATGATGAACACTGAAGCTTTCTTT. Translation gives CASSQQVMMNTEAFF.

About this clonotype: The germline gene is not matched at one end of the junction; a read error may be the cause. This chain uses TRBV6-2 or TRBV6-3 with TRBJ1-5; D remains unclear. There are 13 residues in the CDR3. The germline V gene encodes CDR1 MNHEY and CDR2 SVGEGT. For the CDR3, the DNA is TGTGCCAGCGACCAGACTTGGACTCAGCCCGAGCATTTT. Translated: CASDQTWTQPEHF.

Many counts were recorded for this clonotype. CDR3 in amino acids: CSSTQGAESNQPQHF. The CDR3 nucleotides are TGCAGTTCCACCCAGGGGGCAGAAAGCAATCAGCCCCAGCATTTT. The genes are TRBV20-1 and TRBJ1-5; TRBD1 aligns across 8 bases. CDR1 and CDR2 from the germline V gene are DFQATT and SNEGSKA (reference sequence). The CDR3 has 15 amino acids. The V segment lost 8 bases and the J segment 1 base; nucleotides outside the gene matches: 10.

This chain connects TRBV2 to TRBJ2-1; D remains unclear. The CDR3 totals 11 residues. V lost 9 bases and J lost 16, with 19 bases in between. Germline V gene data show CDR1 as SNHLY and CDR2 as FYNNEI. The CDR3 spells CASSRGVGSFF. The CDR3 nucleotides read TGTGCCAGTTCTCGTGGGGTTGGATCTTTCTTC.

The chain has TRBV20-1 and TRBJ2-2; D call uncertain. Trimming left V 2 bases short and J 8 bases short, with 18 bases between. The CDR3 has 15 residues. Germline CDR1 reads DFQATT; CDR2 reads SNEGSKA (reference sequence). This CDR3 reads CSARPRVNNGGELFF. CDR3 coding DNA: TGCAGTGCTAGACCTAGGGTAAACAATGGAGGGGAGCTGTTTTTT.

This clonotype has ten or more counts. This chain connects TRBV9 to TRBJ1-2, with D unresolved. The CDR3 is made up of 12 amino acids. Germline V gives CDR1 SGDLS, CDR2 YYNGEE. V lost 3 bases and J 5 bases, leaving 8 bases between the germline ends. The CDR3 DNA sequence: TGTGCCAGCAGCGAAGGCGGTTATGGCTACACCTTC. It translates to CASSEGGYGYTF.

CDR3 sequence (DNA): TGTGCCAGCAGCTCAGGGATTAGCAATCAGCCCCAGCATTTT. As protein: CASSSGISNQPQHF. The chain couples TRBV6-1 to TRBJ1-5; D is perhaps TRBD1 (5 bases). Germline V gives CDR1 MNHNS, CDR2 SASEGT. The germline V and J ends were trimmed by 6 bases and 0 bases, with 9 bases remaining between them. The length of the CDR3 is 14 residues.

The chain employs TRBV20-1 and TRBJ1-2; TRBD1 matches at 9 bases. The CDR3 sequence is 12 residues long. The V and J ends lost 6 bases and 8 bases, in that order; junction bases with no gene match: 7. CDR1 and CDR2 (germline): DFQATT, SNEGSKA (reference sequence). The CDR3 region has the DNA TGCAGTGCCTCACAGGGGGCTCGGGGCTACACCTTC. Translating it yields CSASQGARGYTF.

This clonotype was seen once. V and J are TRBV28 and TRBJ1-5, with a weak D call TRBD1 (6 bases). The CDR3 contains 15 residues. V lost 5 bases and J lost 4, with 15 bases in between. Germline V gene sequence: CDR1 MDHEN, CDR2 SYDVKM. CDR3 sequence (DNA): TGTGCCAGCAGTCAGAGGGGGGCTTCAAATCAGCCCCAGCATTTT. As protein: CASSQRGASNQPQHF.

J is TRBJ2-1 and V is TRBV5-1; the D is unclear. This CDR3 has 14 residues. Trimming took off 0 bases at V and 7 bases at J, with 11 bases between the two ends. Per the germline V gene, CDR1 is SGHRS and CDR2 is YFSETQ. This CDR3 reads CASSLEQRRNEQFF. CDR3 DNA sequence: TGCGCCAGCAGCTTGGAGCAGCGTCGGAATGAGCAGTTCTTC. Based on the CDR3 plus reference TRBV5-1 and TRBJ2-1, the full variable domain is KAGVTQTPRYLIKTRGQQVTLSCSPISGHRSVSWYQQTPGQGLQFLFEYFSETQRNKGNFPGRFSGRQFSNSRSEMNVSTLELGDSALYLCASSLEQRRNEQFFGPGTRLTVL.

This clonotype has more than one count but fewer than ten. V and J are TRBV27 and TRBJ2-3; either TRBD1 or TRBD2 may supply D (5 bases each). V was trimmed by 2 bases and J by 8 bases, leaving 11 bases between them. Germline-derived CDR1 and CDR2 are MNHEY and SMNVEV (reference sequence). The CDR3 totals 13 residues. DNA of the CDR3: TGTGCCAGCAGTTTAAGAGGGGCTGGTACGCAGTATTTT. Translating gives CASSLRGAGTQYF.

This chain connects TRBV27 to TRBJ2-1, with 14 bases lining up with TRBD2. The CDR3 consists of 15 residues. V was pared by 3 bases and J by 10 bases, with 5 bases of the junction left unmatched. In germline, CDR1 is MNHEY, CDR2 SMNVEV (reference sequence). CDR3 nucleotide sequence: TGTGCCAGCAGTTTGGGACTAGCGGGGGCCGCGGAGCAGTTCTTC. It encodes CASSLGLAGAAEQFF.

This chain connects TRBV5-1 to TRBJ2-3; 7 bases fit TRBD2. This CDR3 comprises 16 residues. Germline loops: CDR1 SGHRS, CDR2 YFSETQ. V shed 0 bases, J shed 0 bases, and the junction held 4 bases outside the gene matches. CDR3 nucleotides: TGCGCCAGCAGCTTGGGAGCGGGACCTAGCACAGATACGCAGTATTTT. Protein: CASSLGAGPSTDTQYF.

The chain has TRBV25-1 and TRBJ2-5; TRBD2 is a possible D gene (6 bases). Between the trimmed V and J ends, which lost 2 bases and 5 bases, there was a span of 12 bases. CDR3 length: 14 amino acids. CDR1 is MGHDK, CDR2 SYGVNS, per germline. In DNA form, the CDR3 reads TGTGCCAGCAGTGAACGGGGGTGGGGGGAGACCCAGTACTTC. As protein: CASSERGWGETQYF. Full variable domain (outside the CDR3, taken from reference TRBV25-1 and TRBJ2-5): EADIYQTPRYLVIGTGKKITLECSQTMGHDKMYWYQQDPGMELHLIHYSYGVNSTEKGDLSSESTVSRIRTEHFPLTLESARPSHTSQYLCASSERGWGETQYFGPGTRLLVL.

The genes are TRBV12-3 or TRBV12-4 and TRBJ1-1, with 7 bases fitting TRBD1. The CDR3 is 15 amino acids. Unmatched junction bases numbered 6, after V lost 4 bases and J lost 1 base. The CDR3, as DNA: TGTGCCAGCAGTTCGCCGGGACAGAAGAACACTGAAGCTTTCTTT. It is translated as CASSSPGQKNTEAFF.

This chain joins TRBV4-1 and TRBJ1-6; possible D gene TRBD1, 5 bases. The germline V gene encodes CDR1 MGHRA and CDR2 YSYEKL. CDR3 length: 15 residues. V was shortened by 0 bases and J by 2 bases, with 5 bases between the two germline ends. CDR3 sequence reads: CASSQEGPYNSPLHF. CDR3 DNA sequence: TGCGCCAGCAGCCAAGAGGGGCCCTATAATTCACCCCTCCACTTT.

V is TRBV28 and J is TRBJ1-5; no definite D call. V shed 2 bases and J shed 7 bases, with 6 bases lying between them. This CDR3 contains 12 residues. Germline values: CDR1 MDHEN, CDR2 SYDVKM. In DNA form, the CDR3 reads TGTGCCAGCAGTTTACTCAAGCAGCCCCAGCATTTT. It encodes CASSLLKQPQHF.

This clonotype has more than one count but fewer than ten. For the CDR3, the DNA is TGTGCCAGCAGTAAGGACAGGCACTATGGCTACACCTTC. This codes for CASSKDRHYGYTF. The gene calls are TRBV6-1 and TRBJ1-2; 7 positions agree with TRBD1. The germline V gene encodes CDR1 MNHNS and CDR2 SASEGT. Germline trimming cut 5 bases from V and 3 bases from J; bases unmatched to any gene: 3. The CDR3 is made up of 13 amino acids.

The J gene is TRBJ1-4, the V gene TRBV7-9, with D possibly being TRBD1 (6 bases). The V end lost 5 bases, the J end lost 4 bases, and 14 bases lay between the germline ends. The CDR3 extends over 15 amino acids. CDR1 and CDR2 (germline): SEHNR, FQNEAQ (reference sequence). CDR3 loop: CASSPQGRDNEKLFF. In DNA form, the CDR3 reads TGTGCCAGCAGCCCCCAGGGGCGGGATAATGAAAAACTGTTTTTT.

This clonotype was observed a handful of times. The V call is TRBV29-1, the J call TRBJ2-5, with TRBD1 identical over 8 bases. V gave up 7 bases and J gave up 2 bases; unmatched junction bases: 6. CDR1 SQVTM and CDR2 ANQGSEA come from the germline V gene. This CDR3 has 13 residues. The CDR3: CSGGQAIQETQYF. As DNA, the CDR3 is TGCAGCGGGGGACAGGCAATACAAGAGACCCAGTACTTC.

The table lists this clonotype with a few counts. The V and J genes are TRBV6-5 and TRBJ1-4, with 8 bases matching TRBD1. Germline CDR1 is MNHEY and CDR2 is SVGAGI. The CDR3 has 13 amino acids. V lost 2 bases, J lost 8 bases, and 1 base stayed unmatched. CDR3 in amino acids: CASSYGQGEKLFF. CDR3 nucleotide sequence: TGTGCCAGCAGTTACGGACAGGGCGAAAAACTGTTTTTT.